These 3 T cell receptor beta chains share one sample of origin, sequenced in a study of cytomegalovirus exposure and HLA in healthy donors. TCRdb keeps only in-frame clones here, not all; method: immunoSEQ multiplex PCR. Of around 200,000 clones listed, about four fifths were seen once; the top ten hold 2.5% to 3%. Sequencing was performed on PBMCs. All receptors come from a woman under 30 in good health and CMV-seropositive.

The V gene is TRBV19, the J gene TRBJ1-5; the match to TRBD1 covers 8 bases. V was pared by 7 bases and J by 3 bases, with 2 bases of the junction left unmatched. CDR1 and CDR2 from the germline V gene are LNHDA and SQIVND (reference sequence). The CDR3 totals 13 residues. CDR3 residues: CASKDRDNQPQHF. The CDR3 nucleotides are TGTGCCAGTAAGGACAGGGACAATCAGCCCCAGCATTTT.

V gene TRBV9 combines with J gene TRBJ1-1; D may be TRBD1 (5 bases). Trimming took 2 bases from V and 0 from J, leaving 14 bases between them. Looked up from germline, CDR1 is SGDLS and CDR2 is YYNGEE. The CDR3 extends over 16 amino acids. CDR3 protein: CASSVSQGEMNTEAFF. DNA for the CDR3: TGTGCCAGCAGCGTCTCCCAGGGTGAAATGAACACTGAAGCTTTCTTT.

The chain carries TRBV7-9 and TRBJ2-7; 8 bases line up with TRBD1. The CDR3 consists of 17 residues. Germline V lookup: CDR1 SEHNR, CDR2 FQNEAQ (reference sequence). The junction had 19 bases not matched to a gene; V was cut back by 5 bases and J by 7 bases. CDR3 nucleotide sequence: TGTGCCAGCAGCGCGCCTCGACAGGGGCTCTCGCCGATGGAGCAGTACTTC. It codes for CASSAPRQGLSPMEQYF.